One sample yielded the 27 T cell receptor beta chains listed below, sequenced in a study of early T cells in non-severe SARS-CoV-2 infection. TCRdb independently ran MiXCR on the 5' RACE reads; one entry per CDR3 protein. The sample shows about 69,000 distinct CDR3 sequences, about 9% of them seen only once. The sample was whole blood. These receptors all come from an adult who was a healthcare worker with PCR-confirmed SARS-CoV-2 infection or an uninfected control (not recorded which).

The rearrangement joins TRBV12-5 to TRBJ2-3; D is unclear. Germline V gene lookup returns CDR1 LGHNT and CDR2 FRNRAP. Trimming shortened V by 3 bases and J by 6 bases, and 13 bases separated the two germline ends. CDR3 length: 14 amino acids. In nucleotides, the CDR3 is TGTGCTAGTGGTTTTACAGTTGGTGTGGATACGCAGTATTTT. Amino acids: CASGFTVGVDTQYF.

This clonotype was detected ten times or more. V is TRBV11-2 and J is TRBJ2-1; weak D call: TRBD2 (5 bases). Germline CDR1 and CDR2: SGHAT and FQNNGV. V shed 1 base and J shed 6 bases, with 13 bases lying between them. This CDR3 is 15 amino acids long. Here the CDR3 DNA reads TGTGCCAGCAGCTTAGTAGGAGCGGACCCCAATGAGCAGTTCTTC. It codes for CASSLVGADPNEQFF.

This clonotype was seen repeatedly, ten times or more. J is TRBJ1-1 and V is TRBV5-1, with 9 bases matching TRBD1. Germline CDR1 SGHRS, CDR2 YFSETQ. This CDR3 has 13 amino acids. V trimming: 10 bases; J trimming: 0 bases; junction bases outside the gene matches: 4. CDR3 sequence reads: CAAGTGMNTEAFF. In DNA form, the CDR3 reads TGCGCCGCCGGGACAGGGATGAACACTGAAGCTTTCTTT.

This clonotype has ten or more counts. The chain combines TRBV30 with TRBJ1-2; a weak D match, TRBD1 (6 bases). Germline V CDR1 and CDR2: GTSNPN, SVGIG (reference sequence). This CDR3 is built from 13 residues. Trimming took 8 bases from V and 0 from J, leaving 13 bases between them. The CDR3 nucleotides read TGTGCCGGGGGGACATACGCTAACTATGGCTACACCTTC. This codes for CAGGTYANYGYTF.

This clonotype was counted many times. The rearrangement links TRBV7-2 to TRBJ2-6; 9 nucleotides match TRBD1. This CDR3 region has 18 residues. Germline CDR1 SGHTA, CDR2 FQGNSA. V trimming: 0 bases; J trimming: 2 bases; junction bases outside the gene matches: 5. The CDR3 nucleotides read TGTGCCAGCAGCTTAGCGTTTACAGGGGGCGCTGGGGCCAACGTCCTGACTTTC. Encoded protein: CASSLAFTGGAGANVLTF.

This clonotype appeared many times. The V and J genes are TRBV7-8 and TRBJ2-5; 8 nucleotides align to TRBD2. The V gene end was trimmed by 5 bases and the J gene end by 5 bases; junction bases not matched to a gene: 13. This CDR3 is 16 amino acids long. The V gene's germline CDR1 is SGHVS and CDR2 FQNEAQ. CDR3 amino acids: CASSPVRAGASETQYF. DNA of the CDR3: TGTGCCAGCAGCCCCGTAAGAGCGGGAGCTTCTGAGACCCAGTACTTC.

This clonotype was counted at least ten times. This sequence joins TRBV7-2 and TRBJ1-1; TRBD1 matches at 8 bases. Trimming at V came to 4 bases and at J to 1 base, leaving 5 bases not matched to a gene. The CDR3 consists of 15 residues. Germline values: CDR1 SGHTA, CDR2 FQGNSA. The DNA of the CDR3 is TGTGCCAGCAGCTCACAGGGGGGCGGGAACACTGAAGCTTTCTTT. Protein: CASSSQGGGNTEAFF. Drawing the rest from reference TRBV7-2 and TRBJ1-1, the complete variable domain is GAGVSQSPSNKVTEKGKDVELRCDPISGHTALYWYRQSLGQGLEFLIYFQGNSAPDKSGLPSDRFSAERTGGSVSTLTIQRTQQEDSAVYLCASSSQGGGNTEAFFGQGTRLTVV.

The sample holds a few counts of this clonotype. This chain links TRBV9 with TRBJ2-1; the D call may be TRBD1 or TRBD2 (5 bases each). CDR3 size: 13 residues. The V gene lost 2 bases and the J gene lost 5 bases, with 8 bases spanning the gap. Germline V lookup: CDR1 SGDLS, CDR2 YYNGEE. This CDR3 is CASSVRGNNEQFF. The DNA of the CDR3 is TGTGCCAGCAGCGTGAGGGGAAACAATGAGCAGTTCTTC.

The chain joins TRBV4-1 to TRBJ1-2, with 9 positions matching TRBD1. The germline CDR1 and CDR2 sequences are MGHRA and YSYEKL. CDR3 size: 14 residues. Trimming took 4 bases from V and 1 from J; bases not matched to a gene: 1. The CDR3 nucleotides are TGCGCCAGCAGCCGGGACAGGGATAACTATGGCTACACCTTC. This sequence encodes CASSRDRDNYGYTF.

This clonotype is medium-sized by share. The chain's CDR3 is CSAHALVTDTQYF. Here the CDR3 DNA reads TGCAGTGCGCACGCACTAGTCACAGATACGCAGTATTTT. This chain joins TRBV20-1 and TRBJ2-3, with TRBD2 as a possible D gene (5 bases). The CDR3 has 13 amino acids. Trimming left V 6 bases short and J 2 bases short, with 12 bases between. CDR1 and CDR2 from the germline V gene are DFQATT and SNEGSKA (reference sequence).

V usage is TRBV5-3 and J usage is TRBJ2-3, with D possibly being TRBD1 (6 bases). TRBV5-3 is filed as an ORF, its function uncertain. The CDR3 loop spans 20 amino acids. Trimming pared 7 bases from V and 2 bases from J, leaving 32 bases between. The chain's CDR3 is CARVALGPGTPTAYTDTQYF. The CDR3 DNA is TGTGCCAGAGTTGCTTTGGGCCCCGGGACACCAACGGCTTACACAGATACGCAGTATTTT.

This clonotype was counted ten times or more. The rearrangement links TRBV5-6 to TRBJ1-6, with D unresolved. In germline, CDR1 is SGHDT, CDR2 YYEEEE. This CDR3 contains 17 residues. Trimming stripped 1 base from V and 7 bases from J, with 18 bases between. The chain's CDR3 is CASSLYGRLGKNSPLHF. DNA for the CDR3: TGTGCCAGCAGCTTGTACGGCCGGCTCGGGAAAAATTCACCCCTCCACTTT.

This clonotype has just a few counts. The rearrangement joins TRBV4-2 to TRBJ1-2; D call uncertain. Germline values: CDR1 LGHNA, CDR2 YNFKEQ. V lost 0 bases to trimming and J lost 6 bases, with 14 bases between them. The CDR3 has 15 residues. The CDR3 reads CASSQESLQPDGYTF. The CDR3 DNA reads as TGTGCCAGCAGCCAAGAAAGTTTACAACCGGATGGCTACACCTTC.

This clonotype was counted only a few times. The chain joins TRBV14 to TRBJ1-1; D not resolved. This CDR3 is 15 amino acids long. Between the trimmed V and J ends, which lost 4 bases and 1 base, there was a span of 13 bases. The germline V gene encodes CDR1 SGHDN and CDR2 FVKESK. The CDR3 nucleotides are TGTGCCAGCAGCCCCTGGGGAGGGCGGAACACTGAAGCTTTCTTT. This codes for CASSPWGGRNTEAFF. Full variable domain (remainder filled in from reference TRBV14 and TRBJ1-1): EAGVTQFPSHSVIEKGQTVTLRCDPISGHDNLYWYRRVMGKEIKFLLHFVKESKQDESGMPNNRFLAERTGGTYSTLKVQPAELEDSGVYFCASSPWGGRNTEAFFGQGTRLTVV.

This chain uses TRBV12-3 or TRBV12-4 with TRBJ1-2; 8 bases agree with TRBD1. V shed 6 bases, J shed 4 bases, and the junction held 10 bases outside the gene matches. This CDR3 comprises 15 residues. CDR3 amino acids: CASSRTGRVGYGYTF. The CDR3 nucleotides read TGTGCCAGCAGCCGGACAGGGAGGGTAGGCTATGGCTACACCTTC.

The rearrangement joins TRBV29-1 to TRBJ1-1; D not resolved. The V end was cut by 4 bases, the J end by 6 bases, with 15 bases between. There are 13 residues in the CDR3. Per the germline V gene, CDR1 is SQVTM and CDR2 is ANQGSEA. The CDR3 loop reads CSVVNQVSAEAFF. As DNA, the CDR3 is TGCAGCGTTGTGAACCAAGTAAGCGCTGAAGCTTTCTTT.

With respect to this clonotype: A single base separates this from a much larger clone, so it may be a read error. The rearrangement joins TRBV6-1 to TRBJ2-2; D call uncertain. V lost 8 bases and J lost 1, with 14 bases in between. Germline V lookup: CDR1 MNHNS, CDR2 SASEGT. The CDR3 is 15 residues long. CDR3: CASAPNRENTGELFF. The CDR3 bases are TGTGCCAGCGCCCCCAATAGAGAGAACACCGGGGAGCTGTTTTTT.

The rearrangement links TRBV7-2 to TRBJ1-3; no clear D gene. Looked up from germline, CDR1 is SGHTA and CDR2 is FQGNSA. Trimming removed 3 bases from V and 3 bases from J, with 12 bases in between. The CDR3 is made up of 15 amino acids. The CDR3 region is CASSFVDLGGNTIYF. The CDR3 region has the DNA TGTGCCAGCAGCTTCGTCGATTTGGGTGGAAACACCATATATTTT.

At least ten counts were recorded for this clonotype. The chain links TRBV5-4 to TRBJ2-7; maybe TRBD1 (5 bases). Germline V gives CDR1 SGHNT, CDR2 YYREEE (reference sequence). The CDR3 has 16 residues. The V gene lost 0 bases and the J gene lost 2 bases, with 15 bases spanning the gap. CDR3 region: CASSLGSPGNPYEQYF. DNA for the CDR3: TGTGCCAGCAGCTTGGGATCCCCAGGGAACCCCTACGAGCAGTACTTC.

This rearrangement joins TRBV4-3 to TRBJ2-7; D uncertain. This CDR3 has 15 residues. Germline assignment: CDR1 LGHNA and CDR2 YSLEER. The V end lost 1 base, the J end lost 2 bases, and 12 bases lay between the germline ends. The CDR3 protein is CASSQGLSGPYEQYF. The CDR3 coding sequence is TGCGCCAGCAGCCAAGGGCTATCGGGCCCCTACGAGCAGTACTTC.

This clonotype has at least ten counts. The J gene is TRBJ1-1, the V gene TRBV27, with D perhaps TRBD1 (6 bases). The CDR3 spans 17 residues. Trimming removed 7 bases from V and 1 base from J, with 22 bases in between. Germline V gene sequence: CDR1 MNHEY, CDR2 SMNVEV (reference sequence). The CDR3 DNA sequence: TGTGCCAGCACCAAAGGTGGTGGGGGGCTTACGAACACTGAAGCTTTCTTT. Amino acids: CASTKGGGGLTNTEAFF.

This clonotype has just a few counts. The J gene is TRBJ1-1, the V gene TRBV5-1; D may be TRBD1 (5 bases). Germline V lookup: CDR1 SGHRS, CDR2 YFSETQ. Trimming shortened V by 3 bases and J by 2 bases, and 11 bases separated the two germline ends. The length of the CDR3 is 14 residues. In DNA form, the CDR3 reads TGCGCCAGCAGCTATACAGGAGCCAACACTGAAGCTTTCTTT. Its translation: CASSYTGANTEAFF.

The chain uses TRBV5-1 and TRBJ2-7, with no clear D. V lost 0 bases and J 3 bases, leaving 7 bases between the germline ends. The CDR3 has 13 residues. CDR1 is SGHRS and CDR2 is YFSETQ in the germline V gene. CDR3: CASSLGQSYEQYF. DNA of the CDR3: TGCGCCAGCAGCTTGGGCCAGAGCTACGAGCAGTACTTC.

This clonotype was seen ten or more times. The gene calls are TRBV7-6 and TRBJ2-2; TRBD2 aligns across 8 bases. The germline V gene has CDR1 SGHVS and CDR2 FNYEAQ. The CDR3 has 18 amino acids. The junction had 10 bases not matched to a gene; V was cut back by 1 base and J by 3 bases. The CDR3 sequence is CASSLGLAGQIYTGELFF. DNA for the CDR3: TGTGCCAGCAGCTTAGGGCTAGCGGGCCAAATCTACACCGGGGAGCTGTTTTTT.

The chain links TRBV20-1 to TRBJ1-1, with 8 bases aligning to TRBD1. The J segment lost 1 base and the V segment lost 6 bases, leaving 7 bases of the junction unmatched. The CDR3 is made up of 14 amino acids. CDR1 and CDR2 from the germline V gene are DFQATT and SNEGSKA (reference sequence). CDR3 sequence: CSAAQQGGNTEAFF. CDR3 sequence (DNA): TGCAGTGCGGCACAACAGGGGGGGAACACTGAAGCTTTCTTT.

In its sample, this clonotype was seen a few times. V usage is TRBV6-6 and J usage is TRBJ1-2; 12 positions agree with TRBD1. The CDR3 is made up of 15 amino acids. With 7 bases clipped from V and 5 bases from J, the junction kept 8 bases outside the gene matches. Germline-derived CDR1 and CDR2 are MNHNY and SVGAGI (reference sequence). The CDR3 nucleotides read TGTGCCAGCACCTTCCTGGGACAGGGGGCATATGGCTACACCTTC. Amino acid sequence: CASTFLGQGAYGYTF.

In this sample, this clonotype turned up many times. The chain carries TRBV20-1 and TRBJ1-4; the match to TRBD1 covers 8 bases. After removal of 3 bases from V and 7 bases from J, the junction contained 10 bases not matched to a gene. The CDR3 contains 15 residues. Germline V gene data show CDR1 as DFQATT and CDR2 as SNEGSKA (reference sequence). The CDR3 here is CSASSQGAWSEKLFF. CDR3 coding DNA: TGCAGTGCTAGTTCCCAGGGGGCATGGAGTGAAAAACTGTTTTTT.